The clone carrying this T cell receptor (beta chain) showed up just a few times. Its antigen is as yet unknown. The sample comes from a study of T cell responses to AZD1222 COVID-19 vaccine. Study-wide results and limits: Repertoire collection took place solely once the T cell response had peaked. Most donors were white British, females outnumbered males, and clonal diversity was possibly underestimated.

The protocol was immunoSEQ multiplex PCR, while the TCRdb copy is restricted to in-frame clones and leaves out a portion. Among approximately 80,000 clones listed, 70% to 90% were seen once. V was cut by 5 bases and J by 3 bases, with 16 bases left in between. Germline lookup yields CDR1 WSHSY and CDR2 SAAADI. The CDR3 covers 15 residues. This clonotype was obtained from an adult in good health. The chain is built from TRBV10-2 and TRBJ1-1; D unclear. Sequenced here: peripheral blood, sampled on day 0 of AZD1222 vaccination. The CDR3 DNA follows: TGCGCCAGCAGTAAAAAGATTACGAAGGACACTGAAGCTTTCTTT. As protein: CASSKKITKDTEAFF.